A single sample gave rise to the 17 T cell receptor beta chains below, sequenced in a study of T cells in Graves' hyperthyroidism and ophthalmopathy. Amplified TCR beta CDR3 regions came from RNA transcripts. A set of HTBI primers served as the primers for a first-round RT-PCR of the TCR CDR3. TCRdb reanalysed the multiplex PCR reads using MiXCR and keeps one entry per CDR3 protein. The table records hundreds of thousands of distinct CDR3 sequences, approximately 14% of them present only once. The source material was blood. These TCRs come from a woman under 40 with Graves' hyperthyroidism that later progressed to Graves' ophthalmopathy.

This clonotype appeared many times. This chain links TRBV5-1 with TRBJ2-1; TRBD2 aligns across 7 bases. Germline assignment: CDR1 SGHRS and CDR2 YFSETQ. V lost 4 bases to trimming and J lost 5 bases; unmatched junction nucleotides: 6. The CDR3 totals 14 residues. CDR3 amino acids: CASSGGGGDNEQFF. The CDR3 nucleotides are TGCGCCAGCAGCGGCGGGGGAGGAGACAATGAGCAGTTCTTC.

In DNA, the CDR3 is TGTGCCACCAGCAGAGAATTATCACTAGCGGGAGAAAATGAGCAGTTCTTC. Its translation: CATSRELSLAGENEQFF. The V gene is TRBV15, the J gene TRBJ2-1; 11 nucleotides line up with TRBD2. Trimming at V came to 0 bases and at J to 7 bases, leaving 8 bases not matched to a gene. In germline, CDR1 is LNHNV, CDR2 YYDKDF (reference sequence). The CDR3 runs 17 residues.

This clonotype was observed a few times. With a much larger clone just one base away, this may be a read error. The J gene is TRBJ1-1, the V gene TRBV5-1; D unresolved. The V end was cut by 0 bases, the J end by 2 bases, with 8 bases between. Germline V gene data show CDR1 as SGHRS and CDR2 as YFSETQ. This CDR3 region has 14 residues. The CDR3 DNA sequence: TGCGCCAGCAGCTTGGAACAGATCAACACTGAAGCTTTCTTT. Amino acids: CASSLEQINTEAFF.

V and J are TRBV5-1 and TRBJ1-5; a weak D match, TRBD1 (6 bases). Trimming cost V 3 bases and J 2 bases, with 18 bases left between them. Germline V lookup: CDR1 SGHRS, CDR2 YFSETQ. This CDR3 region has 17 residues. The CDR3 region is CASSWGPGREGNQPQHF. The CDR3 DNA is TGCGCCAGCAGCTGGGGGCCGGGGCGCGAAGGCAATCAGCCCCAGCATTTT.

This clonotype came up many times. The CDR3 region has the DNA TGTGCCAGCGGGACAGGGAGGGACACTGAAGCTTTCTTT. Translating gives CASGTGRDTEAFF. The V gene is TRBV7-8, the J gene TRBJ1-1; 9 bases map to TRBD1. Germline V lookup: CDR1 SGHVS, CDR2 FQNEAQ. The CDR3 has 13 amino acids. With 8 bases clipped from V and 3 bases from J, the junction kept 4 bases outside the gene matches.

This clonotype was detected a few times. The J gene is TRBJ2-5, the V gene TRBV20-1; D gene ambiguous. Germline V CDR1 and CDR2: DFQATT, SNEGSKA (reference sequence). With 5 bases removed from V and 5 bases from J, the gap between germline ends came to 9 bases. There are 11 residues in the CDR3. CDR3 sequence (DNA): TGCAGTGCTTCTATGGACGAGACCCAGTACTTC. Translating gives CSASMDETQYF.

This clonotype was picked up many times. The chain recombines TRBV6-1 with TRBJ2-1; D is uncertain. V lost 8 bases and J lost 8, with 16 bases in between. Germline-derived CDR1 and CDR2 are MNHNS and SASEGT. CDR3 length: 13 residues. CDR3 region: CASWRPPDDEQFF. Here the CDR3 DNA reads TGTGCCAGCTGGAGACCTCCGGACGATGAGCAGTTCTTC.

The sample holds many counts of this clonotype. The CDR3 loop reads CASGLDSTGELFF. As DNA, the CDR3 is TGTGCTAGTGGCCTAGACAGCACCGGGGAGCTGTTTTTT. V usage is TRBV12-5 and J usage is TRBJ2-2; perhaps TRBD1 as D (5 bases). Trimming cost V 6 bases and J 4 bases, with 9 bases left between them. There are 13 residues in the CDR3. Per the germline V gene, CDR1 is LGHNT and CDR2 is FRNRAP.

On this clonotype itself: A much larger clone differs by one base, so this may be a read error. V gene TRBV28 combines with J gene TRBJ2-1; 11 bases are shared with TRBD1. The CDR3 totals 15 residues. Trimming took 4 bases from V and 6 from J; bases not matched to a gene: 5. Germline V gives CDR1 MDHEN, CDR2 SYDVKM. The CDR3 DNA sequence: TGTGCCAGCAGTTGGACAGGGGGCGGTTGCAATGAGCAGTTCTTC. This codes for CASSWTGGGCNEQFF. Based on the CDR3 plus reference TRBV28 and TRBJ2-1, the full variable domain is DVKVTQSSRYLVKRTGEKVFLECVQDMDHENMFWYRQDPGLGLRLIYFSYDVKMKEKGDIPEGYSVSREKKERFSLILESASTNQTSMYLCASSWTGGGCNEQFFGPGTRLTVL.

This clonotype was recorded at least ten times. The chain couples TRBV20-1 to TRBJ1-2, with a weak D call TRBD1 (5 bases). Germline CDR1 is DFQATT and CDR2 is SNEGSKA (reference sequence). This CDR3 is 13 amino acids long. V was shortened by 6 bases and J by 4 bases, with 15 bases between the two germline ends. CDR3 region: CSAQIGDGYGYTF. For the CDR3, the DNA is TGCAGTGCCCAAATTGGGGACGGCTATGGCTACACCTTC.

The CDR3 DNA reads TGCAGCGTCCGGGGTGGGCAGACCCTCACTGAAGCTTTCTTT. This encodes CSVRGGQTLTEAFF. The chain is built from TRBV29-1 and TRBJ1-1, with D unclear. V was trimmed by 6 bases and J by 4 bases, leaving 18 bases between them. Looked up from germline, CDR1 is SQVTM and CDR2 is ANQGSEA. The CDR3 consists of 14 residues.

This clonotype occurred many times. This chain joins TRBV9 and TRBJ2-3, with 10 nucleotides matching TRBD2. J lost 4 bases, V lost 2 bases, and 7 bases had no gene match. This CDR3 comprises 16 residues. CDR1 and CDR2 from the germline V gene are SGDLS and YYNGEE. Here the CDR3 reads CASSVEIAGGSDTQYF. CDR3 DNA: TGTGCCAGCAGCGTCGAAATAGCGGGAGGCTCAGATACGCAGTATTTT.

At least ten counts were recorded for this clonotype. This sequence joins TRBV18 and TRBJ2-3; 7 nucleotides match TRBD2. The CDR3 is made up of 16 amino acids. V gave up 0 bases and J gave up 1 base; unmatched junction bases: 4. The germline V gene has CDR1 KGHSH and CDR2 LQKENI. Here the CDR3 reads CASSPPSAGGTDTQYF. The CDR3 DNA follows: TGTGCCAGCTCACCACCCTCCGCGGGAGGCACAGATACGCAGTATTTT.

This clonotype was seen at least ten times. V and J are TRBV20-1 and TRBJ2-1; D might be TRBD2 (6 bases). Germline CDR1 DFQATT, CDR2 SNEGSKA (reference sequence). The germline V and J ends were trimmed by 2 bases and 1 base, with 12 bases remaining between them. The CDR3 consists of 15 residues. CDR3 DNA: TGCAGTGCTAGATTTGAGCGGGCGTCCTACAATGAGCAGTTCTTC. It encodes CSARFERASYNEQFF.

This clonotype occurred many times. V gene TRBV7-2 combines with J gene TRBJ2-3, with 10 bases fitting TRBD2. V was clipped by 3 bases and J by 1 base; unmatched bases: 4. The CDR3 totals 16 residues. Looked up from germline, CDR1 is SGHTA and CDR2 is FQGNSA. CDR3 DNA: TGTGCCAGCAGCTTCCCTAGCGGGAGTGGCACAGATACGCAGTATTTT. It is translated as CASSFPSGSGTDTQYF.

Ten or more counts support this clonotype. The CDR3 loop reads CASSLSGTGVYGYTF. CDR3 in DNA: TGTGCCAGCAGTTTATCTGGGACAGGGGTCTATGGCTACACCTTC. The V and J genes are TRBV12-3 or TRBV12-4 and TRBJ1-2; TRBD1 matches 10 bases. After removal of 2 bases from V and 4 bases from J, the junction contained 4 bases not matched to a gene. CDR3 length equals 15 residues.

This clonotype has a count of ten or more. V gene TRBV12-5 combines with J gene TRBJ2-3; D not resolved. Germline values: CDR1 LGHNT, CDR2 FRNRAP. The CDR3 is 13 residues long. Between the trimmed V and J ends, which lost 1 base and 9 bases, there was a span of 11 bases. DNA of the CDR3: TGTGCTAGTGGTTTGGGACAAGTCAGGACGCAGTATTTT. It yields the protein CASGLGQVRTQYF.